These T cell receptor beta chains were read from a single sample in a study of blood T cell repertoires in COVID-19. Profiled with immunoSEQ multiplex PCR; TCRdb holds only in-frame clones, not every one. The table has 150,000 or so clones, approximately 81% seen once; the top ten hold 15% to 20%. The specimen was PBMCs or T cells enriched from blood (not recorded which). The origin of the receptors is a man in his 60s who had recovered from COVID-19. Each CDR3 is given with its conserved first and last residue. D genes are given only for firm matches. A clone size is listed for some rows: how often the clone was seen (once, few, many), or a class if it is expanded.

TRBJ1-4 TRBD1 TRBV28 . TGTGCCAGCAGTACCTCCACCGGGACAGGGGGCAGGTGGAGTGAAAAACTGTTTTTT CASSTSTGTGGRWSEKLFF
TRBJ2-7 . TRBV28 . TGTGCCAGCACCGCCATCGCAGGGCGATCCTACGAGCAGTACTTC CASTAIAGRSYEQYF
TRBJ2-3 TRBD1 TRBV9 . TGTGCCAGCAGCGTAGGGGACAGGGGACACACAGATACGCAGTATTTT CASSVGDRGHTDTQYF
TRBJ1-4 TRBD1 TRBV7-8 . TGTGCCAGCAGCTTGGACAGGGCGAATGAAAAACTGTTTTTT CASSLDRANEKLFF
TRBJ2-1 . TRBV5-1 . TGCGCCAGCAGCCACAGCCGCTTCCATGAGCAGTTCTTC CASSHSRFHEQFF
TRBJ1-2 TRBD1 TRBV29-1 . TGCAGCGTTGAAGATAATATTAGGGGACAGCAACTGTTCGGCGATGGCTACACCTTC CSVEDNIRGQQLFGDGYTF
TRBJ1-1 TRBD1 TRBV19 . TGTGCCAGTAGCCGGGACAGGGGTTCTGAAGCTTTCTTT CASSRDRGSEAFF
TRBJ1-1 TRBD1 TRBV2 . TGTGCCAGCACCGAAGGAGGGGGCTCTGAAGCTTTCTTT CASTEGGGSEAFF
TRBJ2-3 TRBD2 TRBV20-1 few TGCAGTGCTAGTCGGAGACTAGCGGGAGATGTCACAGATACGCAGTATTTT CSASRRLAGDVTDTQYF
TRBJ1-4 . TRBV29-1 . TGCAGCGTGGGGGGGCAAGGTGAAAAACTGTTTTTT CSVGGQGEKLFF
TRBJ2-5 . TRBV5-5 . TGTGCCAGCAACTCCGGAGCTTGGCAGGGAAGGGAGACCCAGTACTTC CASNSGAWQGRETQYF
TRBJ1-2 . TRBV5-4 . TGTGGAACGTCAGGGACAAACTATGGCTACACCTTC CGTSGTNYGYTF
TRBJ1-6 TRBD1 TRBV5-4 . TGTGCCAGCAGCGACGGACAGGGGGTTTCACCCCTCCACTTT CASSDGQGVSPLHF
TRBJ1-6 . TRBV19 few TGTGCCAGTAGTTTGGCACGTGGAGAAAATTCACCCCTCCACTTT CASSLARGENSPLHF
TRBJ2-3 . TRBV5-1 . TGCGCCAGCGGCCCCCTCGGGATTAGCACAGATACGCAGTATTTT CASGPLGISTDTQYF
TRBJ2-1 . TRBV5-4 . TGTGCCAGCAGCTCTAGGACTCCTGTCGGTGAGCAGTTCTTC CASSSRTPVGEQFF
TRBJ1-2 TRBD1 TRBV11-3 . TGTGCCAGCAGCTCAACAGGGGGCTATGGCTACACCTTC CASSSTGGYGYTF
TRBJ2-5 . TRBV12-5 . TGTGCTAGTTGGATTTCGGGAGAGACCCAGTACTTC CASWISGETQYF
TRBJ2-7 TRBD1 TRBV3-1/TRBV3-2 . TGTGCCAGCAGCTTTCGGACAGGGATCATCGCCTACGAGCAGTACTTC CASSFRTGIIAYEQYF
TRBJ2-7 . TRBV28 . TGTGCCAGCAGTTTAATTTCCGTTTCCTACGAGCAGTACTTC CASSLISVSYEQYF